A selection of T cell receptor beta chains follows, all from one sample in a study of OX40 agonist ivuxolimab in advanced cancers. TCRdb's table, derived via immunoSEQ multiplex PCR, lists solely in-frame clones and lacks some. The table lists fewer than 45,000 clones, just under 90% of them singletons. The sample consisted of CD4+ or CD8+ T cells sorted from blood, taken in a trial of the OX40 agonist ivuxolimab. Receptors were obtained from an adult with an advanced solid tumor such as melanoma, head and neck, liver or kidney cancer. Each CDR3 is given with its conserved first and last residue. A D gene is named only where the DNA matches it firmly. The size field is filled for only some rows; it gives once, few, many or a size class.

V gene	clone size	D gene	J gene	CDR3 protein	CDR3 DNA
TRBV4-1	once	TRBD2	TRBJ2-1	CASSQDLLAGDNEQFF	TGCGCCAGCAGCCAAGATCTGCTAGCGGGAGACAATGAGCAGTTCTTC
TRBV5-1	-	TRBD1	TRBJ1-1	CASTLGTVGTEAFF	TGCGCCAGCACCTTGGGGACAGTGGGTACTGAAGCTTTCTTT
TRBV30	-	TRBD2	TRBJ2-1	CAWSSGAHNEQFF	TGTGCCTGGAGTAGCGGGGCCCACAATGAGCAGTTCTTC
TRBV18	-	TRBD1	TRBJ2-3	CASSLDRVSDTQYF	TGTGCCAGCTCGCTGGACAGGGTTTCAGATACGCAGTATTTT
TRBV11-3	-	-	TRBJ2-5	CASSLGVARQETQYF	TGTGCCAGCAGCTTAGGCGTCGCCAGGCAAGAGACCCAGTACTTC
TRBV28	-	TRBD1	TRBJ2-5	CASSPGTGRETQYF	TGTGCCAGCAGTCCAGGGACAGGCCGGGAGACCCAGTACTTC
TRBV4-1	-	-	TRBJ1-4	CASSQGRGSLGEKLFF	TGCGCCAGCAGCCAAGGACGGGGAAGTCTCGGGGAAAAACTGTTTTTT
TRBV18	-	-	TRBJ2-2	CASSPPVQGSAGELFF	TGTGCCAGCTCACCACCGGTTCAGGGGAGTGCCGGGGAGCTGTTTTTT
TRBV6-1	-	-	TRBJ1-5	CASSELNQPQHF	TGTGCCAGCAGTGAACTTAATCAGCCCCAGCATTTT
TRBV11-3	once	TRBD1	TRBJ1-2	CASSLVSTDRGRRSCGYTF	TGTGCCAGCAGCTTAGTTTCGACCGACAGGGGGCGGCGGAGCTGTGGCTACACCTTC
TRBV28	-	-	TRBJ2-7	CAIQDGNEQYF	TGTGCCATCCAGGATGGAAACGAGCAGTACTTC
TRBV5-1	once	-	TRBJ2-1	CASSPEGVAYNEQFF	TGCGCCAGCAGCCCTGAAGGGGTGGCCTACAATGAGCAGTTCTTC
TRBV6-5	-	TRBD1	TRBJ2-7	CASSYWTGYNEQYF	TGTGCCAGCAGTTACTGGACAGGGTACAACGAGCAGTACTTC
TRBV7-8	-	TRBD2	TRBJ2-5	CASSTMGLAGGTQYF	TGTGCCAGCAGTACTATGGGACTAGCGGGAGGGACCCAGTACTTC
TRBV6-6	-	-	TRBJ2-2	CASSSLGTNTGELFF	TGTGCCAGCAGTTCCCTCGGAACCAACACCGGGGAGCTGTTTTTT
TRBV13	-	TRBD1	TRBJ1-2	CASSPREGASGYTF	TGTGCCAGCAGCCCTCGGGAGGGGGCGAGTGGCTACACCTTC
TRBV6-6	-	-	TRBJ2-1	CASSYRDNEQFF	TGTGCCAGCAGTTACCGCGACAATGAGCAGTTCTTC
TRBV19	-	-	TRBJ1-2	CASSTNHPGNYGYTF	TGTGCCAGTAGTACGAACCACCCAGGAAACTATGGCTACACCTTC
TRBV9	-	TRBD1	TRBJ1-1	CASSSRDRNTEAFF	TGTGCCAGCAGCTCACGGGACAGAAACACTGAAGCTTTCTTT
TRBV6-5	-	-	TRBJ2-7	CAVGGATYEQYF	TGTGCCGTGGGCGGCGCAACCTACGAGCAGTACTTC
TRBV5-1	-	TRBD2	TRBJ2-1	CASRAVGAGNEQFF	TGCGCCAGCAGGGCGGTGGGAGCGGGGAATGAGCAGTTCTTC
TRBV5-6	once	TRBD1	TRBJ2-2	CASSSGQGGTGELFF	TGTGCCAGCAGCTCTGGACAGGGGGGCACCGGGGAGCTGTTTTTT
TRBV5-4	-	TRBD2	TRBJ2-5	CASRGGAGEEYF	TGTGCCAGCAGGGGAGGGGCGGGAGAGGAGTACTTC
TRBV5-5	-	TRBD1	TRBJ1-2	CASSLVPTGVNYGYTF	TGTGCCAGCAGCTTGGTTCCGACAGGGGTAAACTATGGCTACACCTTC
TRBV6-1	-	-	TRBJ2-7	CASSEAVQGLSYEQYF	TGTGCCAGCAGTGAAGCGGTACAGGGACTATCCTACGAGCAGTACTTC
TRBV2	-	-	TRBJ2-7	CASSGSYEQYF	TGTGCCAGCAGTGGATCCTACGAGCAGTACTTC
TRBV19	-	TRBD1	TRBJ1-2	CASSMWQGDYGYTF	TGTGCCAGTAGTATGTGGCAGGGGGACTATGGCTACACCTTC
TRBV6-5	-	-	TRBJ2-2	CASSFSYTGELFF	TGTGCCAGCAGTTTCAGTTACACCGGGGAGCTGTTTTTT
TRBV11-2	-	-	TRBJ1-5	CASSRTVNSNQPQHF	TGTGCCAGCAGCAGGACAGTTAATAGCAATCAGCCCCAGCATTTT
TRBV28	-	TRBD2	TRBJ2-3	CASRAGGLTDTQYF	TGTGCCAGCAGGGCCGGGGGGTTGACAGATACGCAGTATTTT
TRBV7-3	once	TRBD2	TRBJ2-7	CASSLALAGVSEQYF	TGTGCCAGCAGCTTAGCTCTAGCGGGGGTCTCCGAGCAGTACTTC
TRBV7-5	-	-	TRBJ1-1	CASSFSPGTGIGTEAFF	TGTGCCAGCAGCTTTAGTCCCGGGACGGGAATTGGGACTGAAGCTTTCTTT
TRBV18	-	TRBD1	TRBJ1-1	CASSPRTGEDGAFF	TGTGCCAGCTCACCAAGGACAGGGGAGGATGGAGCTTTCTTT
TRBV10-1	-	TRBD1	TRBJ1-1	CASKGAAGTEAFF	TGCGCCAGCAAGGGGGCCGCGGGAACTGAAGCTTTCTTT
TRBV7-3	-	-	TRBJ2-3	CASSLMGGSGDTQYF	TGTGCCAGCAGCTTAATGGGGGGCTCTGGAGATACGCAGTATTTT
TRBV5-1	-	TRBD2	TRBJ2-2	CASSLSGTPNTGELFF	TGCGCCAGCAGCCTTAGCGGGACCCCGAACACCGGGGAGCTGTTTTTT
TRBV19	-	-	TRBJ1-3	CATSLSRMPGNTIYF	TGTGCCACCTCCTTGAGCAGGATGCCTGGAAACACCATATATTTT
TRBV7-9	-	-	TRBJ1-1	CASSSVGWNTEAFF	TGTGCCAGCAGCTCGGTTGGGTGGAACACTGAAGCTTTCTTT
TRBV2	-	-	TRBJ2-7	CASSEGSLRLQYF	TGTGCCAGCAGTGAAGGGTCATTGCGGCTTCAGTACTTC
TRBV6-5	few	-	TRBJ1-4	CASRQGPGEKLFF	TGTGCCAGCCGACAAGGGCCTGGTGAAAAACTGTTTTTT
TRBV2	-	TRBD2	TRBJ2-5	CASKSGGARETQYF	TGTGCCAGCAAGAGCGGGGGGGCCAGGGAGACCCAGTACTTC
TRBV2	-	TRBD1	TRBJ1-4	CASITGVTNEKLFF	TGTGCCAGCATTACAGGGGTAACTAATGAAAAACTGTTTTTT
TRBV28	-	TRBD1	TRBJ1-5	CASQGGLTLNQPQHF	TGTGCCAGCCAGGGGGGGCTTACCCTTAATCAGCCCCAGCATTTT
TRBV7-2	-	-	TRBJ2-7	CASSQGPRDLSYEQYF	TGTGCCAGCAGCCAGGGGCCCCGGGACCTCTCCTACGAGCAGTACTTC
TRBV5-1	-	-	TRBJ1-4	CASSLGTVQEKLFF	TGCGCCAGCAGCTTGGGGACAGTGCAAGAAAAACTGTTTTTT
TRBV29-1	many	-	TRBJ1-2	CSVEDLGGGYTF	TGCAGCGTTGAAGATCTGGGAGGGGGCTACACCTTC
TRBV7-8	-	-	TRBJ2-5	CASSRGGEGQETQYF	TGTGCCAGCAGCCGCGGGGGCGAGGGGCAAGAGACCCAGTACTTC
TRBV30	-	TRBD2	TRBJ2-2	CAWRVGTSGNTGELFF	TGTGCCTGGAGGGTCGGGACTAGCGGGAACACCGGGGAGCTGTTTTTT
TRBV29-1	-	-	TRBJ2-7	CSVEWDYEQYF	TGCAGCGTTGAATGGGATTACGAGCAGTACTTC
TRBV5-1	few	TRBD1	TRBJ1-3	CASSVDRARGNTIYF	TGCGCCAGCAGCGTGGACAGGGCCCGAGGAAACACCATATATTTT
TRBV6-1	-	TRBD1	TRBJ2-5	CASGKDRVPETQYF	TGTGCCAGCGGCAAAGACAGGGTCCCGGAGACCCAGTACTTC
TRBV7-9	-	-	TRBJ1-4	CASSLDPNEKLFF	TGTGCCAGCAGCTTGGATCCAAATGAAAAACTGTTTTTT
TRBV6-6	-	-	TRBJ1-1	CASRPPSGTEAFF	TGTGCCAGCAGGCCCCCTTCGGGCACTGAAGCTTTCTTT
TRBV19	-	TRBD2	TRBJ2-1	CASSRQRDGSQDEQFF	TGTGCCAGTAGCCGCCAGCGGGATGGTTCGCAAGATGAGCAGTTCTTC
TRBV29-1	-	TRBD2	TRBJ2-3	CSVDLADSTDTQYF	TGCAGCGTTGATCTAGCGGATAGCACAGATACGCAGTATTTT
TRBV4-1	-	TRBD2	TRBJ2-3	CASSQVGGNTQYF	TGCGCCAGCAGCCAAGTGGGGGGGAATACGCAGTATTTT
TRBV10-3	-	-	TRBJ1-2	CATRASQDGGYTF	TGTGCCACCCGAGCGTCGCAGGATGGGGGCTACACCTTC